The clone carrying this T cell receptor beta chain was seen a single time. Its antigen is still unknown. This record comes from a study of T cell responses to AZD1222 COVID-19 vaccine. Pooling of second doses given at about 4 or about 12 weeks was done. Study-wide findings and caveats: Mostly white British, mostly female donors; authors suggested clonal diversity may be underestimated. The study found Spike-specific TCR breadth and depth rose after two AZD1222 doses.

Trimming stripped 2 bases from V and 3 bases from J, with 11 bases between. The CDR3 has 15 amino acids. Germline assignment: CDR1 MNHNS and CDR2 SASEGT. Sequencing used immunoSEQ multiplex PCR; TCRdb keeps in-frame clones, though not all of them. The repertoire holds roughly 90,000 clones, with more than 70% as singletons. V and J are TRBV6-1 and TRBJ1-5; TRBD1 might be the D (5 bases). The TCR originated in an adult who received the AZD1222 COVID-19 vaccine. The specimen was peripheral blood, collected 28 days after the second AZD1222 dose. The CDR3 DNA reads TGTGCCAGCAGTGAATTGAGACAGAACAATCAGCCCCAGCATTTT. Its protein is CASSELRQNNQPQHF.